This TCR beta chain was recovered during a study of identical twins. General study findings and limits: Donors were not followed over many years; analysis was cross-sectional. Abundant beta clonotypes from cord blood had fewer insertions, unlike memory repertoires, which showed none.

Worth noting for this clonotype: Its antigen is as yet unknown.

The V gene's germline CDR1 is MNHNS and CDR2 SASEGT. Trimming at V came to 8 bases and at J to 6 bases, leaving 8 bases not matched to a gene. This CDR3 has 15 amino acids. TCRdb processed the 5' RACE reads anew with MiXCR; each CDR3 protein has one entry. The sample lists approximately 500,000 distinct CDR3 sequences, roughly 15% seen once, with nearly 0.45% in the top ten. These data are also associated with another study on yellow fever vaccine responses in identical twins.

This chain joins TRBV6-1 and TRBJ2-2, with TRBD2 matching 11 bases. This receptor was taken from a woman between 18 and 29 years old in good health. The sequencing sample was made of CD4+ T cells sorted from blood. CDR3 protein: CASEALAGGAGELFF. The CDR3 DNA is TGTGCCAGCGAAGCTCTAGCGGGGGGTGCCGGGGAGCTGTTTTTT.